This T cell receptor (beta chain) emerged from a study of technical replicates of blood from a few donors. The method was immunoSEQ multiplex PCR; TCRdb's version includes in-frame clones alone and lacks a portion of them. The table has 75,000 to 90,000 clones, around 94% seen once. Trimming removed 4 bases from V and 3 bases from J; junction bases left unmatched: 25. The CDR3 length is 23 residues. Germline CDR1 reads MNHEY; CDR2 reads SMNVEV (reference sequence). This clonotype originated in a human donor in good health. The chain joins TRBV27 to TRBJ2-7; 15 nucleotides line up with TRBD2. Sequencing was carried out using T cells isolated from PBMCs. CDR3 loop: CASSSSGRYFLGLAGGRDYEQYF. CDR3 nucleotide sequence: TGTGCCAGCAGTTCTTCCGGACGATATTTTTTAGGACTAGCGGGAGGGCGGGACTACGAGCAGTACTTC.